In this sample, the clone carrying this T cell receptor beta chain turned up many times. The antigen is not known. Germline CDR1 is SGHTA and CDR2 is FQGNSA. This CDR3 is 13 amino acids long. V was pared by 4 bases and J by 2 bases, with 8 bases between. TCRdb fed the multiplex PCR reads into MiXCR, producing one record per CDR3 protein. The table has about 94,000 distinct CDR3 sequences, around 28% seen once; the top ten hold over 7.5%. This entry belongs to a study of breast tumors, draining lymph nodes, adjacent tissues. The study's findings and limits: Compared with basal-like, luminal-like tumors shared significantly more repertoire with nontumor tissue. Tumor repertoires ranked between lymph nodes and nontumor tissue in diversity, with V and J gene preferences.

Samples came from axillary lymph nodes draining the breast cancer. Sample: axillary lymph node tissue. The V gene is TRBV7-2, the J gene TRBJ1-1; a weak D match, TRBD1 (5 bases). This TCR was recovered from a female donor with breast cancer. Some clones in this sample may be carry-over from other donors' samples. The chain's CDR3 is CASSSGSNTEAFF. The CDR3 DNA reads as TGTGCCAGCAGCTCAGGGTCTAACACTGAAGCTTTCTTT.